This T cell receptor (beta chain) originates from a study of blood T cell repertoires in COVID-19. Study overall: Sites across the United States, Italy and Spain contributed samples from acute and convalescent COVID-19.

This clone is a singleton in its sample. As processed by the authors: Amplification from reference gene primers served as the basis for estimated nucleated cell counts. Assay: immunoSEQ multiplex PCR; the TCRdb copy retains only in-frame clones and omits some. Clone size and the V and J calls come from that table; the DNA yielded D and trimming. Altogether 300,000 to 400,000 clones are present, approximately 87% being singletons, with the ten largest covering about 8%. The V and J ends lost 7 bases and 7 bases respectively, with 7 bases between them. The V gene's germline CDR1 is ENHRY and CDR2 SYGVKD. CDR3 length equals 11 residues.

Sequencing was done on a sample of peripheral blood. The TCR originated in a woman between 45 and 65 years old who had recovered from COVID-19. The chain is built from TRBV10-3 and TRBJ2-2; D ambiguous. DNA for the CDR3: TGTGCCATCAATTCTGTCGGGGAGCTGTTTTTT. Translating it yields CAINSVGELFF.